Listed below are T cell receptor beta chains from one sample, sequenced in a study of blood T cells in healthy people across ages. TCRdb reprocessed the 5' RACE reads via MiXCR and lists one record per CDR3 protein. The sample has about 2 million distinct CDR3 sequences, roughly 49% seen once. Sequencing was performed on blood. The receptor set was obtained from a woman aged 40 to 50 in good health. CDR3s include the opening cysteine and the closing phenylalanine or tryptophan. A D gene is named only where the DNA matches it firmly. Not all rows give a size; the values are once, few, many and, for expanded clones, a class.

CDR3nt: TGTGCCAGCAGCCTAGGCCGGGACAGGGCCCATGGCTACACCTTC
CDR3aa: CASSLGRDRAHGYTF
abundance: -
len: 15
v_gene: TRBV7-2
d_gene: TRBD1
j_gene: TRBJ1-2

CDR3nt: TGTGCCAGCAGCCGCCCGTCTAGCGGGGGGAGGTCCTACAATGAGCAGTACTTC
CDR3aa: CASSRPSSGGRSYNEQYF
abundance: -
len: 18
v_gene: TRBV7-2
d_gene: TRBD2
j_gene: TRBJ2-7

CDR3nt: TGTGCCAGCAACTCCCAATTCAGGCCCAAATGGAATGAGCAGTTCTTC
CDR3aa: CASNSQFRPKWNEQFF
abundance: -
len: 16
v_gene: TRBV11-1
d_gene: -
j_gene: TRBJ2-1

CDR3nt: TGTGCCAGCAGTCCCCGCCGGGCTAGCCTTGAGACCCAGTACTTC
CDR3aa: CASSPRRASLETQYF
abundance: -
len: 15
v_gene: TRBV12-3/TRBV12-4
d_gene: -
j_gene: TRBJ2-5

CDR3nt: TGTGCCAGCAGCCAATTAGGTGCGGGCCAGGGAAGCTACGAGCAGTACTTC
CDR3aa: CASSQLGAGQGSYEQYF
abundance: -
len: 17
v_gene: TRBV4-2
d_gene: -
j_gene: TRBJ2-7

CDR3nt: TGTGCCAGCACCTTCGAGGTGGTAAACACTGAAGCTTTCTTT
CDR3aa: CASTFEVVNTEAFF
abundance: -
len: 14
v_gene: TRBV2
d_gene: -
j_gene: TRBJ1-1

CDR3nt: TGTGCCAGCAGCACCCGACAGGGCGGTGGGTACGAGCAGTACTTC
CDR3aa: CASSTRQGGGYEQYF
abundance: few
len: 15
v_gene: TRBV7-2
d_gene: TRBD1
j_gene: TRBJ2-7

CDR3nt: TGCGCCAGCAGCTTGGCCAGTCTAGCGGGGGGAGAGACCCAGTACTTC
CDR3aa: CASSLASLAGGETQYF
abundance: -
len: 16
v_gene: TRBV5-1
d_gene: TRBD2
j_gene: TRBJ2-5

CDR3nt: TGTGCCGCAAGCGGGGGGACCACTGAAGCTTTCTTT
CDR3aa: CAASGGTTEAFF
abundance: -
len: 12
v_gene: TRBV3-1
d_gene: -
j_gene: TRBJ1-1

CDR3nt: TGCGCCAGCAGTCGGGGACAGGGAAATATAGCCAAAAACATTCAGTACTTC
CDR3aa: CASSRGQGNIAKNIQYF
abundance: few
len: 17
v_gene: TRBV5-1
d_gene: TRBD1
j_gene: TRBJ2-4

CDR3nt: TGTGCCAGCAGCCAAGCGTGGGGGAAGGCAGATACGCAGTATTTT
CDR3aa: CASSQAWGKADTQYF
abundance: -
len: 15
v_gene: TRBV4-2
d_gene: -
j_gene: TRBJ2-3

CDR3nt: TGTGCCAGCAGCCATCGTACAGGGAACCTTTACTCCTACGAGCAGTACTTC
CDR3aa: CASSHRTGNLYSYEQYF
abundance: -
len: 17
v_gene: TRBV5-6
d_gene: -
j_gene: TRBJ2-7

CDR3nt: TGTGCCAGCAGTCCAACACAGGGGGCGAGCACTGAAGCTTTCTTT
CDR3aa: CASSPTQGASTEAFF
abundance: -
len: 15
v_gene: TRBV12-3/TRBV12-4
d_gene: TRBD1
j_gene: TRBJ1-1

CDR3nt: TGTGCCAGCAGTTACCCCGGGACAGAGGGCTATGGCTACACCTTC
CDR3aa: CASSYPGTEGYGYTF
abundance: -
len: 15
v_gene: TRBV6-5
d_gene: TRBD1
j_gene: TRBJ1-2

CDR3nt: TGCGCCAGCAGGCACTCCCCGAGCCCCAGAGACGATAATGAGCAGTTCTTC
CDR3aa: CASRHSPSPRDDNEQFF
abundance: -
len: 17
v_gene: TRBV4-1
d_gene: -
j_gene: TRBJ2-1

CDR3nt: TGTGCCAGCAGCGCATCCGGGAAGGCTGGCTACACCTTC
CDR3aa: CASSASGKAGYTF
abundance: -
len: 13
v_gene: TRBV9
d_gene: -
j_gene: TRBJ1-2

CDR3nt: TGTGCCAGCAGTGAATATAATGGCTACACCTTC
CDR3aa: CASSEYNGYTF
abundance: -
len: 11
v_gene: TRBV25-1
d_gene: -
j_gene: TRBJ1-2

CDR3nt: TGCGCCACCAGTAGGACAAGTTCTTCTGGGGCCAACGTCCTGACTTTC
CDR3aa: CATSRTSSSGANVLTF
abundance: -
len: 16
v_gene: TRBV10-2
d_gene: -
j_gene: TRBJ2-6

CDR3nt: TGTGCCAGCAGCTTTGGGGTTGAAAAACTGTTTTTT
CDR3aa: CASSFGVEKLFF
abundance: -
len: 12
v_gene: TRBV7-2
d_gene: -
j_gene: TRBJ1-4

CDR3nt: TGTGCCAGCAGCCAAGGTATGGCGTGGGGCGAGCAGTACTTC
CDR3aa: CASSQGMAWGEQYF
abundance: -
len: 14
v_gene: TRBV3-1
d_gene: -
j_gene: TRBJ2-7

CDR3nt: TGTGCCAGCAGCCAGACGGCGGATGGCTACACCTTC
CDR3aa: CASSQTADGYTF
abundance: few
len: 12
v_gene: TRBV3-1
d_gene: -
j_gene: TRBJ1-2

CDR3nt: TGTGCCAGCAGGCATGGAACTCTCAACACCTACGAGCAGTACTTC
CDR3aa: CASRHGTLNTYEQYF
abundance: few
len: 15
v_gene: TRBV7-2
d_gene: -
j_gene: TRBJ2-7

CDR3nt: TGTGCCAGCAGTACGAGCGGACAGCCTTACGAGCAGTACTTC
CDR3aa: CASSTSGQPYEQYF
abundance: once
len: 14
v_gene: TRBV28
d_gene: -
j_gene: TRBJ2-7

CDR3nt: TGTGCCAGCAGTTTAGATCCTAGCGGGGGCCAAAGCTCCTACAATGAGCAGTTCTTC
CDR3aa: CASSLDPSGGQSSYNEQFF
abundance: few
len: 19
v_gene: TRBV12-3/TRBV12-4
d_gene: TRBD2
j_gene: TRBJ2-1

CDR3nt: TGCAGCGTTGAAATGTTAGCAAGGGAGCAGTTCTTC
CDR3aa: CSVEMLAREQFF
abundance: few
len: 12
v_gene: TRBV29-1
d_gene: -
j_gene: TRBJ2-1

CDR3nt: TGTGCCAGCAGTAAGACTGGACAGGGGGTTGTTGATACGCAGTATTTT
CDR3aa: CASSKTGQGVVDTQYF
abundance: -
len: 16
v_gene: TRBV27
d_gene: TRBD1
j_gene: TRBJ2-3

CDR3nt: TGTGCCAGCAGCCAAGCTGAAGGGAAAGCTTTCTTT
CDR3aa: CASSQAEGKAFF
abundance: -
len: 12
v_gene: TRBV4-2
d_gene: -
j_gene: TRBJ1-1

CDR3nt: TGTGCCAGCAGCTTAGATGTTAGCGGGGGGGCACATGAGCAGTTCTTC
CDR3aa: CASSLDVSGGAHEQFF
abundance: -
len: 16
v_gene: TRBV11-2
d_gene: TRBD2
j_gene: TRBJ2-1

CDR3nt: TGTGCCAGCAGCATGAGCGGGGGCCTGAATGAGCAGTTCTTC
CDR3aa: CASSMSGGLNEQFF
abundance: -
len: 14
v_gene: TRBV6-6
d_gene: TRBD2
j_gene: TRBJ2-1

CDR3nt: TGCAGCGTTGAAGAGGCGGGGCTGGGTGGCTACACCTTC
CDR3aa: CSVEEAGLGGYTF
abundance: few
len: 13
v_gene: TRBV29-1
d_gene: -
j_gene: TRBJ1-2

CDR3nt: TGTGCCAGCAGTGCGCAGGGGGCAGGGCGAGGCTACACCTTC
CDR3aa: CASSAQGAGRGYTF
abundance: -
len: 14
v_gene: TRBV25-1
d_gene: TRBD1
j_gene: TRBJ1-2

CDR3nt: TGTGCCAGCAGCCCACCGCAGGGGAATACCTACGAGCAGTACTTC
CDR3aa: CASSPPQGNTYEQYF
abundance: -
len: 15
v_gene: TRBV7-9
d_gene: -
j_gene: TRBJ2-7

CDR3nt: TGTGCCAGCGTTCCCTGGGAGACCCAGTACTTC
CDR3aa: CASVPWETQYF
abundance: -
len: 11
v_gene: TRBV21-1
d_gene: -
j_gene: TRBJ2-5

CDR3nt: TGTGCCAGTGGGGCTCCAGATACGCAGTATTTT
CDR3aa: CASGAPDTQYF
abundance: few
len: 11
v_gene: TRBV28
d_gene: -
j_gene: TRBJ2-3

CDR3nt: TGTGCCACCTCAGCGGGACAGCACACTGAAGCTTTCTTT
CDR3aa: CATSAGQHTEAFF
abundance: -
len: 13
v_gene: TRBV12-3/TRBV12-4
d_gene: TRBD1
j_gene: TRBJ1-1

CDR3nt: TGTGCCAGCAGTCCGAGACTAGCGGGGGCCTTTTACAATGAGCAGTTCTTC
CDR3aa: CASSPRLAGAFYNEQFF
abundance: -
len: 17
v_gene: TRBV7-9
d_gene: TRBD2
j_gene: TRBJ2-1